The next 25 T cell receptor beta chains were all read from a single sample in a study of T-cell reconstitution after alpha-beta-depleted transplantation in children. TCRbeta library construction was performed incorporating unique molecular identifiers. TCRdb reprocessed the PCR reads via MiXCR and lists one record per CDR3 protein. The sample lists hundreds of thousands of distinct CDR3 sequences; about 17% were seen once. The source material was PBMCs from the stem cell graft donor, sampled from the stem cell graft. The receptors come from a human donor who donated a stem cell graft to a child with acute lymphoblastic leukemia.

The chain has TRBV12-3 or TRBV12-4 and TRBJ1-2; D is undetermined. V was shortened by 2 bases and J by 4 bases, with 8 bases between the two germline ends. The CDR3 totals 13 residues. The CDR3 loop reads CASSLSVVYGYTF. In DNA form, the CDR3 reads TGTGCCAGCAGTTTATCAGTTGTCTATGGCTACACCTTC.

V and J are TRBV5-1 and TRBJ2-1; 7 positions match TRBD1. CDR3 length equals 16 residues. Germline assignment: CDR1 SGHRS and CDR2 YFSETQ. The ends lost 4 bases at V and 2 bases at J; junction bases unmatched: 9. The CDR3 region is CASSPLKGAAYNEQFF. CDR3 coding DNA: TGCGCCAGCAGCCCCCTTAAGGGGGCGGCCTACAATGAGCAGTTCTTC.

The gene calls are TRBV4-2 and TRBJ2-3; TRBD2 aligns across 10 bases. Germline lookup yields CDR1 LGHNA and CDR2 YNFKEQ. The ends lost 4 bases at V and 1 base at J; junction bases unmatched: 5. The CDR3 extends over 16 amino acids. The CDR3 sequence is CASSPWTSGGTDTQYF. DNA for the CDR3: TGTGCCAGCAGCCCCTGGACTAGCGGTGGCACAGATACGCAGTATTTT.

V gene TRBV6-2 or TRBV6-3 combines with J gene TRBJ2-1; the D is unclear. The CDR3 is made up of 16 amino acids. Trimming took 2 bases from V and 6 from J, leaving 17 bases between them. The germline V gene encodes CDR1 MNHEY and CDR2 SVGEGT. The CDR3 DNA reads as TGTGCCAGCAGTTACCGAATAAGGACGCCTCCCAATGAGCAGTTCTTC. Protein: CASSYRIRTPPNEQFF.

The chain employs TRBV12-3 or TRBV12-4 and TRBJ2-3, with TRBD2 as a possible D gene (7 bases). This CDR3 has 11 amino acids. V lost 10 bases and J 6 bases, leaving 11 bases between the germline ends. The CDR3 is CATKGGDTQYF. The DNA of the CDR3 is TGTGCCACCAAGGGGGGGGATACGCAGTATTTT.

This clonotype has only a few counts. The chain is built from TRBV7-9 and TRBJ2-7; D is uncertain. CDR1 and CDR2 (germline): SEHNR, FQNEAQ (reference sequence). Between the trimmed V and J ends, which lost 8 bases and 7 bases, there was a span of 9 bases. CDR3 size: 10 residues. The CDR3 region is CASEEREQYF. Written as DNA, the CDR3 is TGTGCCAGCGAGGAGAGAGAGCAGTACTTC.

V is TRBV5-6 and J is TRBJ2-2; D possibly corresponds to TRBD2 (5 bases). V was clipped by 4 bases and J by 7 bases, with 11 bases between them. The germline gives CDR1 SGHDT, CDR2 YYEEEE. The CDR3 length is 13 residues. CDR3 DNA sequence: TGTGCCAGCAGCCCCGGGATTATCGGGGAGCTGTTTTTT. Its protein product is CASSPGIIGELFF.

V gene TRBV20-1 combines with J gene TRBJ1-1; D call uncertain. Trimming stripped 6 bases from V and 0 bases from J, with 11 bases between. CDR1 DFQATT and CDR2 SNEGSKA come from the germline V gene (reference sequence). CDR3 length: 13 amino acids. The DNA for the CDR3 is TGCAGTGCAAGCACAGATATGAACACTGAAGCTTTCTTT. This codes for CSASTDMNTEAFF.

The CDR3 region has the DNA TGTGCCAGCAGTTATAACCAGGGCCCCTACGAGCAGTACTTC. Translation gives CASSYNQGPYEQYF. The chain employs TRBV6-2 or TRBV6-3 and TRBJ2-7, with D possibly TRBD1 on 5 matching bases. Trimming left V 3 bases short and J 2 bases short, with 11 bases between. This CDR3 region has 14 residues. The germline V gene has CDR1 MNHEY and CDR2 SVGEGT.

This clonotype was observed many times. The rearrangement links TRBV6-4 to TRBJ2-3, with 8 bases fitting TRBD2. CDR3 length: 14 residues. Per the germline V gene, CDR1 is MRHNA and CDR2 is SNTAGT. Losses at the gene ends were 4 bases for V and 0 bases for J; bases not matched to a gene: 0. The CDR3 sequence: CASSASGSTDTQYF. CDR3 sequence (DNA): TGTGCCAGCAGTGCTAGCGGGAGCACAGATACGCAGTATTTT.

This clonotype was counted only a few times. This chain links TRBV12-3 or TRBV12-4 with TRBJ2-1; D not resolved. The ends were cut back, 0 bases at V and 0 bases at J, with 9 bases in the middle. This CDR3 has 16 residues. The DNA of the CDR3 is TGTGCCAGCAGTTTAGCGGGAAAAAGCTCCTACAATGAGCAGTTCTTC. This gives the protein CASSLAGKSSYNEQFF.

This clonotype was counted a few times. The chain has TRBV5-1 and TRBJ2-7, with 7 nucleotides matching TRBD1. The V gene end was trimmed by 4 bases and the J gene end by 2 bases; junction bases not matched to a gene: 6. Germline-derived CDR1 and CDR2 are SGHRS and YFSETQ. This CDR3 has 14 amino acids. In DNA form, the CDR3 reads TGCGCCAGCAGCACCTGGGACAGACCCTACGAGCAGTACTTC. This encodes CASSTWDRPYEQYF.

The V call is TRBV29-1, the J call TRBJ2-7; no definite D call. Deletions cut 1 base from V and 4 bases from J, with 14 bases between. This CDR3 has 14 residues. The germline V gene has CDR1 SQVTM and CDR2 ANQGSEA. CDR3 sequence (DNA): TGCAGCGTTGAAGCCCCCGAAGTGGGGTACGAGCAGTACTTC. As protein: CSVEAPEVGYEQYF.

The J gene is TRBJ2-5, the V gene TRBV5-5; no firm D call. Trimming stripped 1 base from V and 6 bases from J, with 13 bases between. This CDR3 spans 14 amino acids. From germline, CDR1 is SGHKS and CDR2 YYEKEE (reference sequence). CDR3 sequence reads: CASSLYYEPKTQYF. The CDR3, as DNA: TGTGCCAGCAGCTTGTATTACGAGCCGAAGACCCAGTACTTC. The whole variable domain, filled in from reference TRBV5-5 and TRBJ2-5, reads DAGVTQSPTHLIKTRGQQVTLRCSPISGHKSVSWYQQVLGQGPQFIFQYYEKEERGRGNFPDRFSARQFPNYSSELNVNALLLGDSALYLCASSLYYEPKTQYFGPGTRLLVL.

The chain is built from TRBV20-1 and TRBJ2-2; perhaps D is TRBD1 or TRBD2 (5 bases each). Trimming stripped 5 bases from V and 6 bases from J, with 7 bases between. This CDR3 region has 11 residues. Germline CDR1 and CDR2: DFQATT and SNEGSKA (reference sequence). This CDR3 is CSAWDAGELFF. The CDR3 DNA reads TGCAGTGCTTGGGACGCCGGGGAGCTGTTTTTT.

V usage is TRBV13 and J usage is TRBJ2-1, with TRBD2 as a possible D gene (5 bases). In germline, CDR1 is PRHDT, CDR2 FYEKMQ (reference sequence). With 3 bases removed from V and 2 bases from J, the gap between germline ends came to 11 bases. CDR3 size: 15 residues. CDR3 nucleotides: TGTGCCAGCAGCTTCCGGACTCCTCCCTACAATGAGCAGTTCTTC. As protein: CASSFRTPPYNEQFF. Full variable domain (rest looked up from reference TRBV13 and TRBJ2-1): AAGVIQSPRHLIKEKRETATLKCYPIPRHDTVYWYQQGPGQDPQFLISFYEKMQSDKGSIPDRFSAQQFSDYHSELNMSSLELGDSALYFCASSFRTPPYNEQFFGPGTRLTVL.

The chain recombines TRBV5-6 with TRBJ2-3; no clear D. The CDR3 loop spans 14 amino acids. V was pared by 3 bases and J by 4 bases, with 12 bases between. From germline, CDR1 is SGHDT and CDR2 YYEEEE. CDR3 loop: CASSSESRADTQYF. The CDR3 DNA reads as TGTGCCAGCAGCTCGGAGTCTAGGGCAGATACGCAGTATTTT.

This clonotype showed up just a few times. The V and J genes are TRBV3-1 and TRBJ2-1; 12 nucleotides align to TRBD2. J was trimmed by 8 bases and V by 4 bases; bases with no gene match: 12. CDR1 LGHDT and CDR2 YNNKEL come from the germline V gene (reference sequence). The CDR3 sequence is 17 residues long. In nucleotides, the CDR3 is TGTGCCAGCAGCCCACCTCGGCTAGCGGGAGGGCATTATGAGCAGTTCTTC. Encoded protein: CASSPPRLAGGHYEQFF.

This clonotype was observed at least ten times. The chain recombines TRBV20-1 with TRBJ2-1; no reliable D call. V lost 0 bases and J 15 bases, leaving 12 bases between the germline ends. The CDR3 sequence is 11 residues long. Germline V gene sequence: CDR1 DFQATT, CDR2 SNEGSKA (reference sequence). DNA of the CDR3: TGCAGTGCTAGAGACTACTTCGTCCGGTTCTTC. It translates to CSARDYFVRFF.

V and J are TRBV19 and TRBJ2-3; 10 bases line up with TRBD2. CDR1 is LNHDA and CDR2 is SQIVND in the germline V gene (reference sequence). The CDR3 consists of 14 residues. V lost 8 bases and J lost 6; bases outside the gene matches: 8. Here the CDR3 reads CASSRVSGRDTQYF. The CDR3 DNA sequence: TGTGCCAGTTCGCGTGTTAGCGGGAGGGATACGCAGTATTTT.

This chain links TRBV11-2 with TRBJ2-3; tentatively, D is TRBD2 (6 bases). The CDR3 is 13 residues long. Trimming removed 5 bases at V and 4 bases at J, with 10 bases between. Germline V lookup: CDR1 SGHAT, CDR2 FQNNGV. Here the CDR3 reads CASSTIAADTQYF. The CDR3 DNA reads as TGTGCCAGCAGCACAATAGCGGCAGATACGCAGTATTTT.

CDR3 DNA: TGCAGTGCCCGTAGACAGGGACTCTCCTACGAGCAGTACTTC. It translates to CSARRQGLSYEQYF. This chain joins TRBV20-1 and TRBJ2-7, with D tentatively TRBD1 (7 bases). Germline V gives CDR1 DFQATT, CDR2 SNEGSKA (reference sequence). Deletions cut 6 bases from V and 0 bases from J, with 15 bases between. CDR3 length: 14 amino acids.

V gene TRBV20-1 combines with J gene TRBJ1-2; TRBD1 agrees at 9 bases. This CDR3 contains 16 residues. V dropped 6 bases and J dropped 6; count of bases not matched to a gene: 17. The germline V gene encodes CDR1 DFQATT and CDR2 SNEGSKA (reference sequence). In nucleotides, the CDR3 is TGCAGTGCGCAAGCGGGGACAGGGAGTTTACAAAATGGCTACACCTTC. It yields the protein CSAQAGTGSLQNGYTF.

This clonotype was observed a handful of times. V is TRBV27 and J is TRBJ2-7; 7 bases are shared with TRBD2. This CDR3 has 13 amino acids. V shed 5 bases, J shed 4 bases, and the junction held 5 bases outside the gene matches. CDR1 is MNHEY, CDR2 SMNVEV, per germline (reference sequence). The DNA for the CDR3 is TGTGCCAGCAGTCGGGACTATCCATACGAGCAGTACTTC. This translates into CASSRDYPYEQYF.

This clonotype was found a few times. CDR3 amino acids: CASSLLDPYGTNQPQHF. DNA of the CDR3: TGTGCCAGCAGTTTATTGGATCCTTATGGAACAAATCAGCCCCAGCATTTT. V gene TRBV27 combines with J gene TRBJ1-5; D gene ambiguous. CDR3 length: 17 amino acids. Trimming took 1 base from V and 4 from J, leaving 17 bases between them. Germline V gene sequence: CDR1 MNHEY, CDR2 SMNVEV (reference sequence).